The 9 T cell receptor beta chains listed next were all sequenced from one sample in a study of blood T cells in healthy people across ages (dated by TCRdb to 2014 to 2015). The library was produced with 5' RACE. Sequenced using an Illumina HiSeq 2500. A second PCR of about 6 to 11 cycles was performed with a sample-barcoded 5' primer and a J-beta primer mix. TCRdb reanalyzed the raw reads on its own, using fastp at Q25 for trimming and MiXCR for clone calling, and kept in-frame beta chains. Every CDR3 protein is listed once, alongside the most common genes and DNA of its rows. Counted in this sample were 540,000 or so distinct CDR3 sequences; approximately 25% of them appeared once. Under 9% of the sample belongs to the ten largest clones. These same records also appear under a second study, on T cells of mothers and their children.

Specimen: blood. Receptor source: a boy younger than 18 in good health.

The rearrangement links TRBV14 to TRBJ2-2; 14 nucleotides match TRBD2. The CDR3 loop spans 18 amino acids. The V and J ends lost 4 bases and 1 base, in that order; junction bases with no gene match: 5. Germline V lookup: CDR1 SGHDN, CDR2 FVKESK. CDR3 in amino acids: CASSLGTSGSWNTGELFF. CDR3 coding DNA: TGTGCCAGCAGCCTGGGGACTAGCGGGAGTTGGAACACCGGGGAGCTGTTTTTT.

This chain joins TRBV4-2 and TRBJ2-3; 7 bases are a match to TRBD2. Germline CDR1 and CDR2: LGHNA and YNFKEQ. Germline trimming cut 0 bases from V and 7 bases from J; bases unmatched to any gene: 13. The CDR3 runs 17 residues. CDR3 DNA: TGTGCCAGCAGCCAAGACCCCAGCGGGGCTGCAGGGAATACGCAGTATTTT. It codes for CASSQDPSGAAGNTQYF.

This clonotype was picked up a small number of times. V and J are TRBV4-1 and TRBJ2-3, with D possibly being TRBD2 (5 bases). This CDR3 is 14 amino acids long. Germline CDR1 is MGHRA and CDR2 is YSYEKL. Trimming stripped 4 bases from V and 2 bases from J, with 10 bases between. CDR3 nucleotides: TGCGCCAGCAGCCCTAGACTAATCACAGATACGCAGTATTTT. As protein: CASSPRLITDTQYF.

The rearrangement links TRBV7-3 to TRBJ1-2, with unresolved D. The V end lost 6 bases, the J end lost 2 bases, and 10 bases lay between the germline ends. This CDR3 spans 13 amino acids. Looked up from germline, CDR1 is SGHTA and CDR2 is FQGTGA. The CDR3 here is CASSSPWNYGYTF. The CDR3 coding sequence is TGTGCCAGCAGTTCTCCATGGAACTATGGCTACACCTTC.

The genes are TRBV7-2 and TRBJ2-7; 15 bases map to TRBD2. In germline, CDR1 is SGHTA, CDR2 FQGNSA. This CDR3 has 16 residues. V shed 5 bases and J 3 bases; nucleotides not matched to a gene: 5. The CDR3: CASSLGTSGRLYEQYF. Here the CDR3 DNA reads TGTGCCAGCAGCCTAGGGACTAGCGGGAGGCTCTACGAGCAGTACTTC.

Only a few counts were recorded for this clonotype. The chain couples TRBV6-2 or TRBV6-3 to TRBJ2-7; D might be TRBD1 (6 bases). This CDR3 contains 14 residues. Trimming shortened V by 5 bases and J by 3 bases, and 14 bases separated the two germline ends. Germline V lookup: CDR1 MNHEY, CDR2 SVGEGT. CDR3: CASSDWGPNYEQYF. In nucleotides, the CDR3 is TGTGCCAGCAGTGATTGGGGGCCCAACTACGAGCAGTACTTC.

This clonotype occurred a few times. V usage is TRBV7-2 and J usage is TRBJ2-7; D uncertain. The CDR3 runs to 13 residues. Germline V gene data show CDR1 as SGHTA and CDR2 as FQGNSA. Trimming removed 1 base from V and 6 bases from J, with 10 bases in between. CDR3 sequence reads: CASSLDASAEQYF. The CDR3 bases are TGTGCCAGCAGCTTAGACGCCTCAGCCGAGCAGTACTTC.

This chain links TRBV6-1 with TRBJ2-1; 7 nucleotides agree with TRBD2. CDR3 size: 15 residues. J lost 8 bases, V lost 2 bases, and 9 bases had no gene match. Germline lookup yields CDR1 MNHNS and CDR2 SASEGT. For the CDR3, the DNA is TGTGCCAGCAGTGAATTCGCGGGAGTCCGGGATGAGCAGTTCTTC. Its protein is CASSEFAGVRDEQFF.

This clonotype was observed a few times. V and J are TRBV7-3 and TRBJ2-5; D gene unclear. The J call may be wrong; the DNA end is better matched by TRBJ2-1. The CDR3 spans 14 residues. Germline V lookup: CDR1 SGHTA, CDR2 FQGTGA. CDR3 nucleotide sequence: TGTGCCAGCAGCTTAGGCCCCAATATGAATGAGCAGTTCTTC. This gives the protein CASSLGPNMNEQFF.